The sequence of this T cell receptor (beta chain) was determined in a study of T cell repertoires in cytomegalovirus infection (dated by TCRdb to between 2018 and 2020). Context from the whole study: The HLA type of each donor mattered for the analysis, because public TCR beta signatures pointed to carriage of CMV infection along with the matching HLA type.

The listed sequencing device is Illumina HiSeq 1500. TCRdb reran the public reads through fastp at Q25 and MiXCR, keeping productive beta chains. Every entry covers one CDR3 protein and lists the most common genes and DNA from its rows. This sample lists some 110,000 distinct CDR3 sequences; 10% were detected once. The ten most abundant clones make up around 29% of the sample. Regarding this clonotype: Its antigen remains undetermined. It has no much larger one-base neighbor in the sample; base qualities were not kept.

On the study overall, not on this receptor specifically: In both this cohort and an independent roughly 330-donor cohort, the cumulative frequency of public TCR beta family members distinguished carriers of CMV infection plus the relevant HLA type. The ex vivo response was dominated by HLA-C-restricted CMV-specific TCR beta clonotypes, which also provided the single most frequent clonotype in two of eight donors.

The trim is 1 base for V and 9 bases for J, with a gap of 13 bases between the germline ends. Measured from the cysteine to the phenylalanine, the CDR3 is 15 residues long. Only the CDR3 portion is preserved as DNA: 45 bases, with reading frame beginning at the first base. Sequences MGHRA (CDR1) and YSYEKL (CDR2) are obtained from the germline V gene. The chain is made from TRBV4-1 and TRBJ1-6; no D gene call is confident. Input material: PBMCs, sequenced either directly or after in vitro stimulation (not recorded which). This TCR came from a human donor in good health (CMV status not recorded). Some clones in this sample may be carry-over from other donors' samples. The CDR3 protein sequence reads: CASSQGSGSGSPLHF. The DNA reads TGCGCCAGCAGCCAAGGTAGTGGGTCTGGTTCACCCCTCCACTTT.